This T cell receptor beta chain stems from a study of T cells in Graves' hyperthyroidism and ophthalmopathy. Study findings and constraints: The majority of expanded thyroid clonotypes above 0.001 also appeared in blood.

CDR3 length equals 15 residues. Trimming pared 5 bases from V and 2 bases from J, leaving 13 bases between. Germline V gene sequence: CDR1 MDHEN, CDR2 SYDVKM. Across 18 months, stable Graves' hyperthyroidism was marked by no progression to ophthalmopathy. TCR beta CDR3 sequences were amplified from RNA transcripts. HTBI primers were used for first-round RT-PCR of the TCR CDR3. TCRdb fed the multiplex PCR reads into MiXCR, producing one record per CDR3 protein. This table holds 500,000 to 750,000 distinct CDR3 sequences, approximately 44% found once. This clonotype was observed at least ten times. Its antigen is undetermined.

The chain combines TRBV28 with TRBJ1-5; the D gene is possibly TRBD1 (5 bases). Sequencing used peripheral blood or thyroid tissue (not recorded which). This sequence originates from a woman under 30 with Graves' hyperthyroidism. This chain's CDR3 is CASSPRGRRNQPQHF. CDR3 coding DNA: TGTGCCAGCAGTCCTAGGGGTAGGCGCAATCAGCCCCAGCATTTT.